This T cell receptor beta chain was captured by sequencing in a study of technical replicates of blood from a handful of donors. The protocol was immunoSEQ multiplex PCR, while the TCRdb copy is restricted to in-frame clones and leaves out a portion. Altogether more than 45,000 clones are present, roughly 91% being singletons, with the ten largest covering around 3.9%. The CDR3 has 16 amino acids. Germline values: CDR1 ENHRY, CDR2 SYGVKD. The junction had 3 bases not matched to a gene; V was cut back by 0 bases and J by 0 bases. Sample: PBMCs. The source of this sequence is a human donor in good health. Some clones in this sample may be carry-over from other donors' samples. The V and J genes are TRBV10-3 and TRBJ2-3, with 7 bases that match TRBD2. The CDR3 region is CAISESGTKSTDTQYF. The CDR3 region has the DNA TGTGCCATCAGTGAGTCCGGGACTAAGAGCACAGATACGCAGTATTTT.